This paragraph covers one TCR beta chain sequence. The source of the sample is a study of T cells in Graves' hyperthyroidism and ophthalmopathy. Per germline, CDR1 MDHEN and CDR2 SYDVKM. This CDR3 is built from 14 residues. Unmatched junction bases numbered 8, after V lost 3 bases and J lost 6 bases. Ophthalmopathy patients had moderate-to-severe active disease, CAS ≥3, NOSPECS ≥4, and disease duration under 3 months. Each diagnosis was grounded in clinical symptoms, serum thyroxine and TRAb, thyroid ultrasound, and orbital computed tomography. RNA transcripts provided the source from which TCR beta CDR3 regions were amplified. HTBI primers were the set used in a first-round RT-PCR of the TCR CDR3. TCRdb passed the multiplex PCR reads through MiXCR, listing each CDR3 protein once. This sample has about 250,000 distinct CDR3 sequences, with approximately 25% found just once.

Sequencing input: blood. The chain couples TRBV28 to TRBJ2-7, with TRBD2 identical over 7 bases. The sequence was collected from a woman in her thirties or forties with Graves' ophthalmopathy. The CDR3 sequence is CASSFAGVSVEQYF. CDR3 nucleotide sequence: TGTGCCAGCAGTTTTGCGGGAGTTTCGGTCGAGCAGTACTTC. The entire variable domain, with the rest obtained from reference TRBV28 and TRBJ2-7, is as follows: DVKVTQSSRYLVKRTGEKVFLECVQDMDHENMFWYRQDPGLGLRLIYFSYDVKMKEKGDIPEGYSVSREKKERFSLILESASTNQTSMYLCASSFAGVSVEQYFGPGTRLTVT.